This T cell receptor (beta chain) was observed in a study of T cells after somatic rescue of genetic block. Profiled with immunoSEQ multiplex PCR; TCRdb holds only in-frame clones, not every one. The table has 110,000 or so clones, 75% to 95% seen once. The germline V gene has CDR1 MNHNS and CDR2 SASEGT. Trimming took 5 bases from V and 4 from J, leaving 12 bases between them. The length of the CDR3 is 14 residues. Sample: peripheral blood mononuclear cells (PBMCs). J is TRBJ1-3 and V is TRBV6-1; D might be TRBD1 (6 bases). This clonotype was sampled from a woman aged 18-30 years. Written as DNA, the CDR3 is TGTGCCAGCAGTTCCGGGGGGCAAGGAAACACCATATATTTT. It is translated as CASSSGGQGNTIYF.